One T cell receptor (beta chain) is described in this entry. What it recognizes is unknown. The time point is: week 35, safety follow-up. Doses consisted of 300 ug of mutant IDH1 20-mer peptide each, paired with topical imiquimod. This entry is derived from a study of a mutant IDH1 vaccine in newly diagnosed glioma. On the study more broadly: Most patients had radiochemotherapy with temozolomide before enrollment; others had one alone.

The repertoire was sequenced with immunoSEQ multiplex PCR; TCRdb's copy has only in-frame clones and lacks some. In the table there are some 33,000 clones, around 82% of which are singletons. CDR1 is MNHNY, CDR2 SVGAGI, per germline (reference sequence). The CDR3 is 15 amino acids. V lost 0 bases, J lost 5 bases, and 4 bases stayed unmatched. The material was PBMCs, obtained from a glioma patient whose treatment included an IDH1 peptide vaccine. The receptor was derived from a woman between 40 and 50 years old with glioma. The V call is TRBV6-6, the J call TRBJ2-5; 9 nucleotides agree with TRBD1. CDR3 amino acids: CASSYSGQGRETQYF. DNA for the CDR3: TGTGCCAGCAGTTACTCAGGACAGGGGAGGGAGACCCAGTACTTC.